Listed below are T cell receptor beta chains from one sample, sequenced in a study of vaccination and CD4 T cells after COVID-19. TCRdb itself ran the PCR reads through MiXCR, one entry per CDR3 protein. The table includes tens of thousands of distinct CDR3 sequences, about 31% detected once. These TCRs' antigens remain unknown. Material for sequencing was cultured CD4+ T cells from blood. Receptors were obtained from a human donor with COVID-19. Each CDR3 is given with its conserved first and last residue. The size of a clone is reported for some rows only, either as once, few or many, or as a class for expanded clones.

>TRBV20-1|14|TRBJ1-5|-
CSAMAGEGNQPQHF
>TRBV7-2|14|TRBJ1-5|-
CASSLGREDQPQHF
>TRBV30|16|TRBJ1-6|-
CAWTPGGSSYNSPLHF
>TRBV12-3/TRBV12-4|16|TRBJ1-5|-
CASSLGGQGSNQPQHF
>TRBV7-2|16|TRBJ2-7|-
CASSRTSGGAGYEQYF
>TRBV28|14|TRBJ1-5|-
CASRGTAGNQPQHF
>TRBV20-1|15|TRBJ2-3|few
CSARDPDPRTDTQYF
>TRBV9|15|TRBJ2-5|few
CASSDGTSGKETQYF
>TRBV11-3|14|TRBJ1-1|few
CASSGNRGNTEAFF
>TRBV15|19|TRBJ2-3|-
CATSRDLINIGQGADTQYF
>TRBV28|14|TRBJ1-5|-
CASRNPGQNQPQHF
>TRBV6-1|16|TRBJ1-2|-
CASMEGDRASNYGYTF
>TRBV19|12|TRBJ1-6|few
CASSYRDSPLHF
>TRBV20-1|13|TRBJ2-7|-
CSVTGTGTGEQYF
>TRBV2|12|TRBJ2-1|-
CASRAHLGTAHF
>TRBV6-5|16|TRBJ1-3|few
CASSYGGETSGNTIYF
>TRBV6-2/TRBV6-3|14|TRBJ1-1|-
CASLRMGSFSEAFF
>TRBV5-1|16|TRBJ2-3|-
CASSSPGRGAGDTQYF
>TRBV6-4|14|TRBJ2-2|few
CASSLRGGTGELFF
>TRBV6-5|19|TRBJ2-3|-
CASSYSPGQGTSSTDTQYF
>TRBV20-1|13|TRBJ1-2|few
CSAHRQPNYGYTF
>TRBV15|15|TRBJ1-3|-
CATSRDWGSGNTIYF
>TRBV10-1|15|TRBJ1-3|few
CASRGSRTGGNTIYF
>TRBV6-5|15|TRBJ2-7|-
CASSSRLAGSYEQYF
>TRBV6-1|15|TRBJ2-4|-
CASRTGEGAKNIQYF
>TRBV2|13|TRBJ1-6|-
CASQGQINSPLHF
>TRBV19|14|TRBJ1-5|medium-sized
CASSIQWGNQPQHF
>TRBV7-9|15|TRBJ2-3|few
CASSSRVLARDTQYF
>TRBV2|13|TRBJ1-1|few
CASMKDGSPEAFF
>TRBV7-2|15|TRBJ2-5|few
CASSPRTAMEETQYF
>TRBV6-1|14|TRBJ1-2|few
CASSDRQLNGGYTF
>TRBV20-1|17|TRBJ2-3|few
CSARDRLAGGRGDTQYF
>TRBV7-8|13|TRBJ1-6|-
CASSLSRAGPLHF
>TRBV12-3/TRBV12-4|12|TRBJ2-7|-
CASSFGGYEQYF
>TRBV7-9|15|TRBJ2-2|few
CASSLARGNTGELFF
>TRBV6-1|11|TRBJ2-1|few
CASRQNNEQFF
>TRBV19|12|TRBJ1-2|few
CASSRGQFILFF
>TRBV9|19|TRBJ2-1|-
CASSVGLWSGGALGNEQFF
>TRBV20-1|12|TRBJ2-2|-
CSALRDTGELFF
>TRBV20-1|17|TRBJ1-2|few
CSARDTVRQGSIHGYTF
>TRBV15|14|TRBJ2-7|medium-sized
CATSRGQVSYEQYF